This T cell receptor beta chain comes out of a study of shared clonotypes between healthy human individuals. All of the donors resided in Nashville, Tennessee, and each was a Caucasian adult. Findings and limits, study-wide: It was anticipated that sequencing depth would influence how many clonotypes donors shared. Around 5% of naive CD4 clonotypes were shared across a few donors.

Germline V CDR1 and CDR2: SEHNR, FQNEAQ (reference sequence). V shed 5 bases and J shed 1 base, with 11 bases lying between them. The CDR3 extends over 14 amino acids. Some clones are missing from TCRdb's copy, which holds only in-frame ones; the method was immunoSEQ multiplex PCR. This sample has around 2.5 million clones, with under 95% found just once. This clone was counted between two and nine times. Its specificity is not known. Material for sequencing was naive CD4+ T cells from PBMCs. Described subset: CD45RA+ positively selected. The source of this sequence is a man younger than 30 in good health. Some clones in this sample may be carry-over from other donors' samples. The rearrangement uses TRBV7-9 and TRBJ1-1, with unresolved D. Here the CDR3 reads CASSLGMKNTEAFF. CDR3 DNA: TGTGCCAGCAGCCTGGGGATGAAGAACACTGAAGCTTTCTTT.